The 24 T cell receptor beta chains in this list originate from one sample, sequenced in a study of T cell responses to AZD1222 COVID-19 vaccine. Measured with immunoSEQ multiplex PCR; TCRdb has only the in-frame clones, and not every one. The sample carries 150,000 to 200,000 clones, 90% recorded once. The sample here was peripheral blood, taken 28 days after the second AZD1222 dose. These receptors all come from an adult who received the AZD1222 COVID-19 vaccine.

The rearrangement links TRBV28 to TRBJ2-1; either TRBD1 or TRBD2 may supply D (5 bases each). V shed 6 bases and J shed 8 bases, with 23 bases lying between them. The CDR3 is 16 residues long. Germline values: CDR1 MDHEN, CDR2 SYDVKM. The CDR3 DNA follows: TGTGCCAGCAGGGCACGGGACCTGAATATGGTTGATGAGCAGTTCTTC. Translating gives CASRARDLNMVDEQFF.

The chain employs TRBV5-1 and TRBJ1-2; 7 positions agree with TRBD1. Looked up from germline, CDR1 is SGHRS and CDR2 is YFSETQ. The CDR3 length is 15 residues. With 1 base clipped from V and 4 bases from J, the junction kept 7 bases outside the gene matches. The CDR3 coding sequence is TGCGCCAGCAGCTTGTTTTCCCGGGACAGCTATGGCTACACCTTC. It translates to CASSLFSRDSYGYTF. Using reference TRBV5-1 and TRBJ1-2 for the parts outside the CDR3, the full variable domain is KAGVTQTPRYLIKTRGQQVTLSCSPISGHRSVSWYQQTPGQGLQFLFEYFSETQRNKGNFPGRFSGRQFSNSRSEMNVSTLELGDSALYLCASSLFSRDSYGYTFGSGTRLTVV.

This sequence joins TRBV5-5 and TRBJ1-6; 9 bases line up with TRBD1. This CDR3 is built from 16 residues. The germline CDR1 and CDR2 sequences are SGHKS and YYEKEE (reference sequence). V lost 0 bases and J lost 5; bases outside the gene matches: 3. This CDR3 is CASSLAGQGNNSPLHF. The CDR3 DNA follows: TGTGCCAGCAGCTTGGCAGGACAGGGGAATAATTCACCCCTCCACTTT.

V is TRBV30 and J is TRBJ1-3; D possibly corresponds to TRBD1 (5 bases). Trimming cost V 8 bases and J 4 bases, with 12 bases left between them. The CDR3 consists of 12 residues. Germline V lookup: CDR1 GTSNPN, CDR2 SVGIG (reference sequence). The CDR3 protein is CARDGRGNTIYF. The DNA of the CDR3 is TGTGCCCGGGACGGGAGAGGAAACACCATATATTTT. Based on the CDR3 plus reference TRBV30 and TRBJ1-3, the full variable domain is SQTIHQWPATLVQPVGSPLSLECTVEGTSNPNLYWYRQAAGRGLQLLFYSVGIGQISSEVPQNLSASRPQDRQFILSSKKLLLSDSGFYLCARDGRGNTIYFGEGSWLTVV.

V and J are TRBV6-2 or TRBV6-3 and TRBJ2-1; D is unclear. This CDR3 comprises 17 residues. The germline gives CDR1 MNHEY, CDR2 SVGEGT. Trimming stripped 6 bases from V and 6 bases from J, with 24 bases between. The CDR3 protein is CASSFGLTALLSNEQFF. The CDR3 DNA is TGTGCCAGCAGCTTCGGGTTAACGGCCCTTTTAAGCAATGAGCAGTTCTTC.

The chain joins TRBV28 to TRBJ1-3; no clear D. The germline CDR1 and CDR2 sequences are MDHEN and SYDVKM. Trimming took 7 bases from V and 6 from J, leaving 10 bases between them. The CDR3 runs to 12 residues. This CDR3 reads CASTLGENTIYF. CDR3 DNA: TGTGCCAGCACCCTAGGTGAAAACACCATATATTTT.

V usage is TRBV24-1 and J usage is TRBJ2-1; 9 positions agree with TRBD1. The CDR3 loop spans 16 amino acids. CDR1 is KGHDR, CDR2 SFDVKD, per germline. The V and J ends lost 1 base and 8 bases, in that order; junction bases with no gene match: 8. CDR3 protein: CATSDFTGTGYDEQFF. In DNA, the CDR3 is TGTGCCACCAGTGATTTTACCGGGACAGGGTACGATGAGCAGTTCTTC.

This clone was seen only once. This sequence joins TRBV6-6 and TRBJ1-1, with D possibly TRBD1 on 5 matching bases. V lost 6 bases and J lost 3, with 14 bases in between. CDR1 and CDR2 (germline): MNHNY, SVGAGI (reference sequence). The CDR3 is 14 amino acids. The CDR3 region has the DNA TGTGCCAGCAGCCGCGGGGGAGGGGACACTGAAGCTTTCTTT. The encoded protein is CASSRGGGDTEAFF.

The chain employs TRBV5-1 and TRBJ1-2; 7 bases line up with TRBD1. Germline assignment: CDR1 SGHRS and CDR2 YFSETQ. The junction had 5 bases not matched to a gene; V was cut back by 2 bases and J by 7 bases. CDR3 length equals 13 residues. CDR3 sequence: CASSFTGDGGYTF. The CDR3 nucleotides are TGCGCCAGCAGCTTTACAGGGGATGGTGGCTACACCTTC.

V is TRBV5-1 and J is TRBJ1-5, with a tentative D call TRBD1 (5 bases). The CDR3 consists of 15 residues. The ends were cut back, 1 base at V and 3 bases at J, with 11 bases in the middle. CDR1 SGHRS and CDR2 YFSETQ come from the germline V gene. The CDR3 spells CASSLLGGSNQPQHF. DNA of the CDR3: TGCGCCAGCAGCTTGCTCGGGGGGTCCAATCAGCCCCAGCATTTT. The entire variable domain, with the rest obtained from reference TRBV5-1 and TRBJ1-5, is as follows: KAGVTQTPRYLIKTRGQQVTLSCSPISGHRSVSWYQQTPGQGLQFLFEYFSETQRNKGNFPGRFSGRQFSNSRSEMNVSTLELGDSALYLCASSLLGGSNQPQHFGDGTRLSIL.

CDR3 coding DNA: TGTGCCGCCGGATCGGGGGCTCAGGGTTGGGATACGCAGTATTTT. Amino acids: CAAGSGAQGWDTQYF. The V gene is TRBV10-3, the J gene TRBJ2-3; possibly TRBD1 or TRBD2 for D (6 bases each). From germline, CDR1 is ENHRY and CDR2 SYGVKD. V gave up 11 bases and J gave up 6 bases, with 24 bases separating them. This CDR3 has 15 amino acids.

The chain joins TRBV5-6 to TRBJ1-5, with 8 bases fitting TRBD1. V shed 3 bases and J 6 bases; nucleotides not matched to a gene: 5. This CDR3 is 14 amino acids long. Per germline, CDR1 SGHDT and CDR2 YYEEEE. CDR3 protein: CASSSQGESQPQHF. The CDR3 DNA reads TGTGCCAGCAGCTCACAGGGGGAGAGTCAGCCCCAGCATTTT.

The gene calls are TRBV25-1 and TRBJ2-3; D is ambiguous. Germline CDR1 is MGHDK and CDR2 is SYGVNS. The V and J ends lost 3 bases and 3 bases respectively, with 10 bases between them. The CDR3 length is 14 residues. Here the CDR3 reads CASSEQALTDTQYF. The CDR3, as DNA: TGTGCCAGCAGTGAGCAGGCCCTGACAGATACGCAGTATTTT.

The rearrangement uses TRBV27 and TRBJ2-1; 13 nucleotides align to TRBD2. The V and J ends lost 6 bases and 5 bases, in that order; junction bases with no gene match: 7. Germline V CDR1 and CDR2: MNHEY, SMNVEV (reference sequence). The length of the CDR3 is 16 residues. The CDR3 DNA reads TGTGCCAGCAGGACAATGGGACTAGCGGGACACAATGAGCAGTTCTTC. Its translation is CASRTMGLAGHNEQFF.

The chain couples TRBV30 to TRBJ1-4; D is uncertain. Between the trimmed V and J ends, which lost 1 base and 7 bases, there was a span of 7 bases. CDR1 and CDR2 from the germline V gene are GTSNPN and SVGIG (reference sequence). The CDR3 has 12 amino acids. Here the CDR3 DNA reads TGTGCCTGGAGTGCAGACGGTGAAAAACTGTTTTTT. Translation: CAWSADGEKLFF.

The CDR3 bases are TGTGCCAGCAGTTTGTTTCGTAGCGGGAGTGGGGTAAGAAGTTCTGATACGCAGTATTTT. Translating gives CASSLFRSGSGVRSSDTQYF. V and J are TRBV28 and TRBJ2-3; TRBD2 matches at 9 bases. This CDR3 has 20 residues. CDR1 MDHEN and CDR2 SYDVKM come from the germline V gene. V was pared by 3 bases and J by 6 bases, with 22 bases of the junction left unmatched. The whole variable domain, filled in from reference TRBV28 and TRBJ2-3, reads DVKVTQSSRYLVKRTGEKVFLECVQDMDHENMFWYRQDPGLGLRLIYFSYDVKMKEKGDIPEGYSVSREKKERFSLILESASTNQTSMYLCASSLFRSGSGVRSSDTQYFGPGTRLTVL.

This chain connects TRBV7-2 to TRBJ1-1; a possible D gene is TRBD1 (5 bases). This CDR3 spans 15 amino acids. V lost 2 bases to trimming and J lost 4 bases, with 14 bases between them. CDR1 and CDR2 (germline): SGHTA, FQGNSA. CDR3 sequence (DNA): TGTGCCAGCAGCTTATGGAGGGGCTCGAGCACTGAAGCTTTCTTT. Translation gives CASSLWRGSSTEAFF.

V and J are TRBV28 and TRBJ2-2; the D gene is possibly TRBD2 (6 bases). Germline V gene lookup returns CDR1 MDHEN and CDR2 SYDVKM. Between the trimmed V and J ends, which lost 7 bases and 1 base, there was a span of 10 bases. There are 14 residues in the CDR3. As DNA, the CDR3 is TGTGCCAGCACAGGAGGGGTGAACACCGGGGAGCTGTTTTTT. This codes for CASTGGVNTGELFF.

The rearrangement uses TRBV11-2 and TRBJ2-5; a possible D gene is TRBD1 (6 bases). CDR3 length: 14 residues. V lost 5 bases and J 1 base, leaving 11 bases between the germline ends. Germline V gene sequence: CDR1 SGHAT, CDR2 FQNNGV. The CDR3 region is CASSPNRVQETQYF. The CDR3 DNA sequence: TGTGCCAGCAGCCCAAACAGGGTCCAAGAGACCCAGTACTTC.

This clone has only one observation. The chain links TRBV7-2 to TRBJ2-6, with a possible D match to TRBD1 (6 bases). With 0 bases removed from V and 6 bases from J, the gap between germline ends came to 9 bases. The CDR3 extends over 15 amino acids. CDR1 and CDR2 from the germline V gene are SGHTA and FQGNSA. CDR3 bases: TGTGCCAGCAGCTTAGCGTCAGGGGTGGCCAACGTCCTGACTTTC. Translating it yields CASSLASGVANVLTF.

The V gene is TRBV6-5, the J gene TRBJ2-3, with 7 bases lining up with TRBD1. J gave up 3 bases and V 6 bases, and 6 bases lay outside the gene matches. The germline V gene has CDR1 MNHEY and CDR2 SVGAGI. The CDR3 extends over 14 amino acids. The CDR3 region has the DNA TGTGCCAGCAGGAGGGGGCAGGAAACAGATACGCAGTATTTT. Its protein product is CASRRGQETDTQYF.

The chain joins TRBV3-1 (or the pseudogene TRBV3-2) to TRBJ2-3; D call uncertain. Germline-derived CDR1 and CDR2 are LGHDT and YNNKEL (reference sequence). CDR3 length equals 13 residues. Trimming shortened V by 1 base and J by 4 bases, and 6 bases separated the two germline ends. CDR3 residues: CASSQGLADTQYF. CDR3 bases: TGTGCCAGCAGCCAAGGATTAGCAGATACGCAGTATTTT.

This clone occurred once. V usage is TRBV30 and J usage is TRBJ1-5; D uncertain. V was clipped by 3 bases and J by 9 bases, with 15 bases between them. This CDR3 spans 13 amino acids. Germline V lookup: CDR1 GTSNPN, CDR2 SVGIG (reference sequence). DNA for the CDR3: TGTGCCTGGAGCCAAAATTTAGTTGGGCCCCAGCATTTT. It yields the protein CAWSQNLVGPQHF.

This chain joins TRBV7-2 and TRBJ1-4; D is unresolved. The germline CDR1 and CDR2 sequences are SGHTA and FQGNSA. The CDR3 extends over 14 amino acids. Trimming pared 3 bases from V and 2 bases from J, leaving 7 bases between. The DNA of the CDR3 is TGTGCCAGCAGCTTGCGAGGGACTAATGAAAAACTGTTTTTT. This gives the protein CASSLRGTNEKLFF.